This T cell receptor (beta chain) stems from a study of cytomegalovirus exposure and HLA in healthy donors. PCR involved 60 Vbeta and 13 Jbeta primers. Only in-frame clones appear in the TCRdb table, and some are missing; sequencing was by immunoSEQ multiplex PCR. The table shows about 120,000 clones, with around 76% occurring only once. Regarding the study as a whole: For most TCR sequences rarity was the rule, although some public TCRs occurred in many donors.

This clone was counted a single time. Its antigen remains unknown. After removal of 2 bases from V and 7 bases from J, the junction contained 8 bases not matched to a gene. Germline loops: CDR1 WSHSY, CDR2 SAAADI. The CDR3 runs 15 residues. V gene TRBV10-2 combines with J gene TRBJ2-3; 8 bases fit TRBD2. The receptor's source is a man in his sixties in good health and CMV-seropositive. The specimen sequenced was PBMCs. CDR3 residues: CASSETGGAMNTQYF. The CDR3 region has the DNA TGCGCCAGCAGTGAGACCGGGGGGGCCATGAATACGCAGTATTTT.